A selection of T cell receptor beta chains follows, all from one sample in a study of blood T cell repertoires in COVID-19. Only in-frame clones appear in the TCRdb table, and some are missing; sequencing was by immunoSEQ multiplex PCR. Of approximately 220,000 clones listed, about 82% were seen once; the top ten hold roughly a tenth. Specimen: peripheral blood. All receptors derive from a woman over 75 with acute or convalescent COVID-19. Each CDR3 is given with its conserved first and last residue. D genes are given only for firm matches. The size of a clone is reported for some rows only, either as once, few or many, or as a class for expanded clones.

d_gene	abundance	v_gene	j_gene	CDR3nt	CDR3aa
TRBD1	once	TRBV5-6	TRBJ2-7	TGTGCCAGCAGACAGACAGGGGCCCACGAGCAGTACTTC	CASRQTGAHEQYF
-	-	TRBV6-5	TRBJ2-3	TGTGCCAGCAGCCCCACCTACAGCACAGATACGCAGTATTTT	CASSPTYSTDTQYF
-	-	TRBV25-1	TRBJ2-7	TGTGCCAGCAGTGAATCTGTGGGACTTGGGAGCGAGCAGTACTTC	CASSESVGLGSEQYF
-	-	TRBV5-4	TRBJ2-1	TGTGCCAGCAGCTTGGCCCGGGGGTCCTACAATGAGCAGTTCTTC	CASSLARGSYNEQFF
-	-	TRBV28	TRBJ1-1	TGTGCCAGCTTAGGGGAAAGCTTAGCTGAAGCTTTCTTT	CASLGESLAEAFF
TRBD1	few	TRBV19	TRBJ1-2	TGTGCCACCTTAGGACAGGGGGAGTTAGTCTACACCTTC	CATLGQGELVYTF
TRBD1	-	TRBV30	TRBJ1-1	TGTGCCTGGAGTAGGGACAGGGTGGCCACTGAAGCTTTCTTT	CAWSRDRVATEAFF
TRBD2	-	TRBV11-2	TRBJ2-1	TGTGCCACGGGGTCTAGCGGGAGCTCCTACAATGAGCAGTTCTTC	CATGSSGSSYNEQFF
-	-	TRBV18	TRBJ1-6	TGTGCCAGCTCACCAGAGTCCCAATTCAATAATTCACCCCTCCACTTT	CASSPESQFNNSPLHF
TRBD1	-	TRBV19	TRBJ2-1	TGTGCCAGTAGCGGGACAGGGACCTACAATGAGCAGTTCTTC	CASSGTGTYNEQFF
TRBD1	many	TRBV18	TRBJ2-4	TGTGCCAGCTCACCACCGACAGGGGCAAACATTCAGTACTTC	CASSPPTGANIQYF
-	-	TRBV6-5	TRBJ1-4	TGTGCCAGCAGTTACGGCATACCAACTAATGAAAAACTGTTTTTT	CASSYGIPTNEKLFF
-	-	TRBV7-6	TRBJ1-3	TGTGCCAGCAGCTTAGACAGCCGCTCTGGAAACACCATATATTTT	CASSLDSRSGNTIYF
TRBD1	-	TRBV30	TRBJ1-5	TGTGCCTGGAGTGCGGACAGGGGGGATCAGCCCCAGCATTTT	CAWSADRGDQPQHF
TRBD1	-	TRBV18	TRBJ1-4	TGTGCCAGCTCCCGCGGGACAGGGGGAAGAGTAACTGAAAAACTGTTTTTT	CASSRGTGGRVTEKLFF
-	-	TRBV6-1	TRBJ2-4	TGTGCCAGCAGTGAAGCGTACAGTTTGGAAAACATTCAGTACTTC	CASSEAYSLENIQYF
TRBD1	-	TRBV5-4	TRBJ1-4	TGTGCCAGCAGCGTCGACAGGGGGCGGGAAAAACTGTTTTTT	CASSVDRGREKLFF
-	-	TRBV10-1	TRBJ1-1	TGCGCCAGCAGTGAATCTAGTGACACTGAAGCTTTCTTT	CASSESSDTEAFF
TRBD2	once	TRBV5-1	TRBJ2-1	TGCGCCAGCAGCGCAACTAGCGGGCGCTACAATGAGCAGTTCTTC	CASSATSGRYNEQFF
-	-	TRBV6-6	TRBJ1-1	TGTGCCAGCAGCACACAACAGGGGAACACTGAAGCTTTCTTT	CASSTQQGNTEAFF
-	-	TRBV3-1/TRBV3-2	TRBJ2-7	TGTGCCAGCAGCCAAGATAGTGCGGCCAGCTCCTACGAGCAGTACTTC	CASSQDSAASSYEQYF
TRBD1	-	TRBV7-8	TRBJ2-7	TGTGCCAGCAGCTCTAGGACAGGTAGTTCCGAGCAGTACTTC	CASSSRTGSSEQYF
-	once	TRBV11-2	TRBJ1-2	TGTGCCAGCAGCTTAGAACAGGGTTTAGGTGGCTACACCTTC	CASSLEQGLGGYTF
TRBD2	-	TRBV19	TRBJ2-3	TGTGCCAGTAGTCCCCGCCCACGGACTAGCGGTAGCACAGATACGCAGTATTTT	CASSPRPRTSGSTDTQYF
TRBD2	-	TRBV9	TRBJ2-5	TGTGCCAGCAGCTTCTCTTCAGCGGGAGACGAGACCCAGTACTTC	CASSFSSAGDETQYF
TRBD1	-	TRBV5-5	TRBJ2-2	TGTGCCAGCAGCCAAACCCAGGGGGCCGGTACCGGGGAGCTGTTTTTT	CASSQTQGAGTGELFF
TRBD1	-	TRBV10-3	TRBJ1-5	TGTGCCATCAGTGCGGGACAGGGGTTCGATCAGCCCCAGCATTTT	CAISAGQGFDQPQHF
-	-	TRBV30	TRBJ1-2	TGTGCCTGGAGTGTAGGAGGGGCGGGCTACACCTTC	CAWSVGGAGYTF
TRBD1	few	TRBV27	TRBJ1-6	TGTGCCAGCAGTTTAGTTGGGACAGTAAATTCACCCCTCCACTTT	CASSLVGTVNSPLHF
TRBD1	-	TRBV2	TRBJ1-1	TGTGCCAGCATCCGGGACAGGGGGGACACTGAAGCTTTCTTT	CASIRDRGDTEAFF
-	-	TRBV6-5	TRBJ2-1	TGTGCCAGCACTCAGTCATCCTACAATGAGCAGTTCTTC	CASTQSSYNEQFF
-	-	TRBV10-3	TRBJ2-7	TGTGCCATCAGCGACAGCTCCTACGAGCAGTACTTC	CAISDSSYEQYF
-	-	TRBV30	TRBJ1-5	TGTGCCTGGAGTTCAGGGGACAATCAGCCCCAGCATTTT	CAWSSGDNQPQHF
-	once	TRBV24-1	TRBJ1-5	TGTGCCACCCAGGATAGCAATCAGCCCCAGCATTTT	CATQDSNQPQHF
-	-	TRBV2	TRBJ1-5	TGTGCCAGCAGTGAATCCTCAGGGTTCAATCAGCCCCAGCATTTT	CASSESSGFNQPQHF
-	few	TRBV30	TRBJ1-3	TGTGCCCGCTCGACAGAGAACTCTGGAAACACCATATATTTT	CARSTENSGNTIYF
-	-	TRBV7-3	TRBJ1-1	TGTGCCAGCTCCGACAGGCGGAACACTGAAGCTTTCTTT	CASSDRRNTEAFF
TRBD2	-	TRBV19	TRBJ2-5	TGTGCCAGTAGTGATAGCGGGGCGGAGACCCAGTACTTC	CASSDSGAETQYF
-	few	TRBV6-2/TRBV6-3	TRBJ2-7	TGTGCCAGCAGTTACCCGCGGTACGAGCAGTACTTC	CASSYPRYEQYF
TRBD2	few	TRBV7-2	TRBJ2-7	TGTGCCAGCAGCTTGGGACTAGCGGCGGCCGAGCAGTACTTC	CASSLGLAAAEQYF
-	-	TRBV5-1	TRBJ2-2	TGCGCCAGCAGCTTGGGTATATCGGGGACCGGGGAGCTGTTTTTT	CASSLGISGTGELFF
-	-	TRBV30	TRBJ2-7	TGTGCCTGGAGTGTAAGTCACAGCTACGAGCAGTACTTC	CAWSVSHSYEQYF
-	-	TRBV15	TRBJ1-4	TGTGCCACCAGCAGCCCAGGGGCAACTAATGAAAAACTGTTTTTT	CATSSPGATNEKLFF
TRBD2	-	TRBV7-8	TRBJ2-1	TGTGCCAGCAGCACCGATCCCAGCGGGGTATACAATGAGCAGTTCTTC	CASSTDPSGVYNEQFF
-	once	TRBV7-9	TRBJ2-7	TGTGCCAGCAGCTTGGGCAGAAGCTCCTACGAGCAGTACTTC	CASSLGRSSYEQYF
-	-	TRBV19	TRBJ1-3	TGTGCCAGTAGTACCGGGGAGCGAGGAAACACCATATATTTT	CASSTGERGNTIYF
-	-	TRBV5-1	TRBJ1-1	TGCGCCAGCAGAACACAGGAGAACACTGAAGCTTTCTTT	CASRTQENTEAFF
TRBD1	-	TRBV3-1/TRBV3-2	TRBJ1-3	TGTGCCAGCAGAAGCGGTGGACAGGGGAAGGGAAACACCATATATTTT	CASRSGGQGKGNTIYF
-	-	TRBV19	TRBJ1-6	TGTGCCAGTAGTATAGATCTAACAGGAAATTCACCCCTCCACTTT	CASSIDLTGNSPLHF
-	-	TRBV19	TRBJ1-5	TGTGCCAGTAGTATACAGATGCGGGACGCGGGTCAGCCCCAGCATTTT	CASSIQMRDAGQPQHF
TRBD1	-	TRBV5-1	TRBJ2-2	TGCGCCAGCAGCTTGGCGGGGACAGGGGGTAACACCGGGGAGCTGTTTTTT	CASSLAGTGGNTGELFF
-	-	TRBV12-3/TRBV12-4	TRBJ1-4	TGTGCCAGCAGCCACAGGGAAGGTGAAAAACTGTTTTTT	CASSHREGEKLFF
TRBD2	-	TRBV7-2	TRBJ2-5	TGTGCCAGCAGCCGCGGGGGACAAGAGACCCAGTACTTC	CASSRGGQETQYF
-	-	TRBV4-3	TRBJ1-6	TGCGCCAGCAGCCAAGATACCGGGACACACCAAGCGTACCTCCACTTT	CASSQDTGTHQAYLHF
-	-	TRBV10-1	TRBJ1-2	TGCGCCACCGACCGGGGTTGCAGCAACTATGGCTACACCTTC	CATDRGCSNYGYTF
-	few	TRBV19	TRBJ2-7	TGTGCCAGTAGTGCGGGGAACATCTACGAGCAGTACTTC	CASSAGNIYEQYF
TRBD1	-	TRBV11-3	TRBJ2-7	TGTGCCAGCAGCAGACGCGGACAGGGACCCCGTTACGAGCAGTACTTC	CASSRRGQGPRYEQYF